This TCR beta chain is from a study of CD8+ T cells in alopecia areata. As for the study in general: Percent of scalp involved defined treated patients' severity scores.

Isolated RNA was reverse transcribed into cDNA used as the sequencing template. Assay used: immunoSEQ multiplex PCR; TCRdb lists only in-frame clones, some missing. The sample contains 250,000 to 350,000 clones, 60% of which appear only once. Per germline, CDR1 GTSNPN and CDR2 SVGIG (reference sequence). The ends were cut back, 0 bases at V and 2 bases at J, with 5 bases in the middle. The CDR3 spans 14 residues. Comments on this clone: As yet, its antigen is unknown.

Treatment indicated: oral pan-JAK inhibitor, 5-10 mg twice daily. Findings of the study overall: Among the top 100, expanded CD8+ clones were significantly decreased by tofacitinib, as was scalp clonality. A large proportion of expanded lesional clones were detected persisting in scalp and blood during tofacitinib.

The chain recombines TRBV30 with TRBJ1-6; D remains unclear. This TCR was recovered from a human donor with alopecia areata. This specimen was CD4+ T cells sorted from blood, taken around week 54, from a patient treated with tofacitinib. The CDR3 protein is CAWSVGPYNSPLHF. For the CDR3, the DNA is TGTGCCTGGAGTGTCGGCCCCTATAATTCACCCCTCCACTTT. Based on the CDR3 plus reference TRBV30 and TRBJ1-6, the full variable domain is SQTIHQWPATLVQPVGSPLSLECTVEGTSNPNLYWYRQAAGRGLQLLFYSVGIGQISSEVPQNLSASRPQDRQFILSSKKLLLSDSGFYLCAWSVGPYNSPLHFGNGTRLTVT.